The 17 T cell receptor beta chains in this list originate from one sample, sequenced in a study of CD8+CD57+ T cells in acquired aplastic anemia. TCR beta VDJ and CDR3 profiles were obtained from a genomic DNA template. One entry per CDR3 protein results from TCRdb running MiXCR on the reads. The repertoire holds 400,000 to 450,000 distinct CDR3 sequences, with around 72% as singletons. Material for sequencing was sorted CD4+, CD8+, or CD8+CD57+ T cells (not recorded which) from PBMCs. The receptor set was obtained from a human donor in good health, serving as a control.

The chain links TRBV7-3 to TRBJ1-6; D is unclear. Germline CDR1 is SGHTA and CDR2 is FQGTGA. The CDR3 covers 14 residues. V dropped 1 base and J dropped 13 bases, with 14 bases sitting between them. CDR3 amino acids: CASSLRGAPSPLHF. CDR3 DNA: TGTGCCAGCAGCTTAAGGGGTGCTCCTTCGCCCCTCCACTTT.

The rearrangement uses TRBV7-2 and TRBJ2-1; TRBD2 might be the D (5 bases). CDR3 length: 13 residues. Per the germline V gene, CDR1 is SGHTA and CDR2 is FQGNSA. Trimming removed 3 bases at V and 9 bases at J, with 12 bases between. CDR3 DNA sequence: TGTGCCAGCAGCTTGGGCGGGTTGGGTGAGCAGTTCTTC. Its protein product is CASSLGGLGEQFF.

The rearrangement joins TRBV7-9 to TRBJ2-7, with D perhaps matching TRBD2 (6 bases). CDR3 length equals 15 residues. V lost 5 bases and J 12 bases, leaving 26 bases between the germline ends. Germline V gene data show CDR1 as SEHNR and CDR2 as FQNEAQ (reference sequence). The CDR3 bases are TGTGCCAGCAGCACCCGGCGGGGAGACAGCACAGATACGTACTTC. Translating gives CASSTRRGDSTDTYF.

The chain uses TRBV20-1 and TRBJ1-2; 10 positions agree with TRBD1. The germline V gene has CDR1 DFQATT and CDR2 SNEGSKA (reference sequence). The junction had 6 bases not matched to a gene; V was cut back by 2 bases and J by 6 bases. The CDR3 has 14 amino acids. The CDR3 region is CSARLGTGAHGYTF. CDR3 nucleotides: TGCAGTGCTAGACTAGGGACAGGGGCTCATGGCTACACCTTC.

This chain joins TRBV2 and TRBJ1-2; 8 bases agree with TRBD1. The CDR3 loop spans 14 amino acids. Trimming at V came to 4 bases and at J to 3 bases, leaving 4 bases not matched to a gene. Germline values: CDR1 SNHLY, CDR2 FYNNEI. CDR3 protein: CASSVEQGDYGYTF. As DNA, the CDR3 is TGTGCCAGCAGTGTAGAACAGGGGGACTATGGCTACACCTTC. Filled out from reference TRBV2 and TRBJ1-2, the complete variable domain reads EPEVTQTPSHQVTQMGQEVILRCVPISNHLYFYWYRQILGQKVEFLVSFYNNEISEKSEIFDDQFSVERPDGSNFTLKIRSTKLEDSAMYFCASSVEQGDYGYTFGSGTRLTVV.

This clonotype has only a few counts. The chain is built from TRBV2 and TRBJ1-2; tentative D call: TRBD1 (6 bases). V was clipped by 5 bases and J by 4 bases, with 14 bases between them. In germline, CDR1 is SNHLY, CDR2 FYNNEI. The length of the CDR3 is 14 residues. The CDR3 DNA reads as TGTGCCAGCAGTTCACAGGGATCCTTCTATGGCTACACCTTC. Translating it yields CASSSQGSFYGYTF.

This clonotype was counted many times. V and J are TRBV18 and TRBJ2-3; D is tentatively TRBD1 or TRBD2 (5 bases each). V was trimmed by 1 base and J by 6 bases, leaving 14 bases between them. The CDR3 loop spans 15 amino acids. Germline assignment: CDR1 KGHSH and CDR2 LQKENI. The CDR3 nucleotides read TGTGCCAGCTCACCACTATCTGGGACCGGGGATACGCAGTATTTT. It translates to CASSPLSGTGDTQYF.

CDR3 DNA sequence: TGTGCCAGCAGCGTGGGAGCCTATAATTCACCCCTCCACTTT. Translating gives CASSVGAYNSPLHF. The chain combines TRBV2 with TRBJ1-6, with D uncertain. Trimming removed 6 bases from V and 2 bases from J, with 8 bases in between. Germline CDR1 SNHLY, CDR2 FYNNEI. This CDR3 has 14 amino acids.

The rearrangement uses TRBV7-2 and TRBJ2-3, with 9 positions matching TRBD1. Losses at the gene ends were 1 base for V and 4 bases for J; bases not matched to a gene: 9. This CDR3 comprises 17 residues. Germline CDR1 and CDR2: SGHTA and FQGNSA. The CDR3 DNA is TGTGCCAGCAGCTTAGGTCCGGGGACAGGGTGGTCAGATACGCAGTATTTT. It yields the protein CASSLGPGTGWSDTQYF.

The chain joins TRBV7-8 to TRBJ2-5; TRBD2 agrees at 8 bases. The CDR3 runs 14 residues. The V gene end was trimmed by 6 bases and the J gene end by 9 bases; junction bases not matched to a gene: 12. Germline assignment: CDR1 SGHVS and CDR2 FQNEAQ. Here the CDR3 reads CASSAASGSDAQYF. CDR3 DNA: TGTGCCAGCAGTGCCGCTAGCGGGTCCGACGCCCAGTACTTC.

As to this clonotype: Possible read error: a much larger clone is one base away. V gene TRBV19 combines with J gene TRBJ1-1; D is possibly TRBD1 (5 bases). This CDR3 has 13 residues. CDR1 and CDR2 from the germline V gene are LNHDA and SQIVND (reference sequence). The V end lost 9 bases, the J end lost 6 bases, and 17 bases lay between the germline ends. The CDR3 DNA reads as TGTGCCAGCAGCTTTCAGGGTAGCGCTGAAGCTTTCTTT. Translated: CASSFQGSAEAFF.

The chain is built from TRBV19 and TRBJ2-7; D may be TRBD2 (6 bases). The V end was cut by 5 bases, the J end by 3 bases, with 17 bases between. CDR3 length: 15 residues. Germline CDR1 LNHDA, CDR2 SQIVND (reference sequence). The CDR3 here is CASSPYLGGNYEQYF. The CDR3 nucleotides read TGTGCCAGTAGTCCCTATCTCGGAGGGAACTACGAGCAGTACTTC.

This chain joins TRBV7-2 and TRBJ2-7; a weak D match, TRBD1 (6 bases). The CDR3 has 15 amino acids. The V end lost 5 bases, the J end lost 0 bases, and 14 bases lay between the germline ends. In germline, CDR1 is SGHTA, CDR2 FQGNSA. The CDR3 nucleotides read TGTGCCAGCAGCGCAGCGACAGGCGTCTCCTACGAGCAGTACTTC. Its protein is CASSAATGVSYEQYF.

CDR3 nucleotides: TGTGCCAGCAGCTTGGCGGATAGCGGCTACGAGCAGTACTTC. Translation: CASSLADSGYEQYF. The chain couples TRBV5-8 to TRBJ2-7, with D maybe TRBD2 (6 bases). CDR3 length: 14 residues. CDR1 and CDR2 (germline): SGHTS, YDEGEE. V dropped 0 bases and J dropped 3 bases, with 10 bases sitting between them.

Only one count was recorded for this clonotype. This rearrangement joins TRBV19 to TRBJ1-2; D is unresolved. Trimming left V 1 base short and J 2 bases short, with 11 bases between. This CDR3 is built from 15 residues. Germline lookup yields CDR1 LNHDA and CDR2 SQIVND (reference sequence). CDR3 residues: CASSIVGGQNYGYTF. DNA of the CDR3: TGTGCCAGTAGTATAGTCGGCGGGCAGAACTATGGCTACACCTTC.

This chain links TRBV20-1 with TRBJ2-1; D call uncertain. Trimming removed 6 bases from V and 5 bases from J, with 11 bases in between. From germline, CDR1 is DFQATT and CDR2 SNEGSKA (reference sequence). The CDR3 covers 12 residues. CDR3 bases: TGCAGTGCCCACCCCGTCCACAATGAGCAGTTCTTC. Protein product: CSAHPVHNEQFF.

This chain uses TRBV2 with TRBJ1-1; 10 nucleotides agree with TRBD1. The CDR3 totals 17 residues. With 6 bases clipped from V and 0 bases from J, the junction kept 10 bases outside the gene matches. The germline V gene encodes CDR1 SNHLY and CDR2 FYNNEI. The CDR3 bases are TGTGCCAGCAGCCGAAGGTGGGACAGGGGAATGAACACTGAAGCTTTCTTT. It encodes CASSRRWDRGMNTEAFF.